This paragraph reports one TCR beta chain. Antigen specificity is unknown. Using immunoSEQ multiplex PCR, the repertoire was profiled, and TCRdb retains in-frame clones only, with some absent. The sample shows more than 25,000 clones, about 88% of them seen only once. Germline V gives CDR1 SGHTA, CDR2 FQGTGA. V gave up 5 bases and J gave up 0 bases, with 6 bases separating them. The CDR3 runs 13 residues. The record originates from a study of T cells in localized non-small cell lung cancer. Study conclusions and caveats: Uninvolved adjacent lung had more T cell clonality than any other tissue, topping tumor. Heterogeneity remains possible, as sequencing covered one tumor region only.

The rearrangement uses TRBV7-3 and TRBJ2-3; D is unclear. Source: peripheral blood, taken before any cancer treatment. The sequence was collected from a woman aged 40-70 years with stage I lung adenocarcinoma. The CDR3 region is CASSPPSTDTQYF. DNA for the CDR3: TGTGCCAGCAGCCCCCCTAGCACAGATACGCAGTATTTT.